The next 2 T cell receptor beta chains were all read from a single sample in a study of blood T cell repertoires in COVID-19. Data came from immunoSEQ multiplex PCR; TCRdb stores just in-frame clones and leaves some out. The profile shows 150,000 to 200,000 clones, around 87% of them singletons. The source material was peripheral blood. These receptors were obtained from a man aged 18 to 29 with acute or convalescent COVID-19.

The V and J genes are TRBV5-1 and TRBJ1-6; TRBD1 matches at 9 bases. The trim removed 4 bases at V and 7 bases at J, leaving 3 bases unmatched. The CDR3 has 14 residues. CDR1 and CDR2 from the germline V gene are SGHRS and YFSETQ. In DNA, the CDR3 is TGCGCCAGCAGCCGGGACAGGGAGAATTCACCCCTCCACTTT. This gives the protein CASSRDRENSPLHF.

The genes are TRBV11-2 and TRBJ2-5; TRBD2 agrees at 10 bases. The germline V gene encodes CDR1 SGHAT and CDR2 FQNNGV. The V and J ends lost 5 bases and 4 bases, in that order; junction bases with no gene match: 7. The CDR3 contains 15 residues. The DNA of the CDR3 is TGTGCCAGCAGCCAGAGCGGGGGGGTGTCAGAGACCCAGTACTTC. Translation: CASSQSGGVSETQYF.